The entry below gives a single TCR beta chain sequence along with its context. This specimen belongs to a study of blood T cell repertoires in COVID-19. Across the whole study: There were acute and convalescent COVID-19 samples, and they came from the United States, Italy and Spain.

The CDR3 is made up of 14 amino acids. Germline CDR1 reads SGHAT; CDR2 reads FQNNGV. V was pared by 0 bases and J by 7 bases, with 12 bases between. Researchers sorted participants into cohorts using their self-reported clinical history. Here immunoSEQ multiplex PCR was the method, and the copy in TCRdb shows in-frame clones only, minus some. Among over 150,000 clones listed, around 83% were seen once. Sequencing was carried out using PBMCs or T cells enriched from blood (not recorded which). The J gene is TRBJ2-5, the V gene TRBV11-2; weak D call: TRBD2 (6 bases). The sequence was obtained from a man aged 40-50 years who had recovered from COVID-19. The CDR3 loop is CASSLESGRGTQYF. The CDR3 DNA reads TGTGCCAGCAGCTTAGAGTCCGGGAGAGGGACCCAGTACTTC.